This TCR beta chain stems from a study of cytomegalovirus exposure and HLA in healthy donors (dated by TCRdb to 2016 to 2017). About the full investigation: In an earlier analysis of fewer than 750 of the donors, 276 Gb of sequence data and some 100 million unique TCR beta sequences from approximately 180 million T cells were reported. Approximately 300 gigabases of sequencing data and around 85 million unique TCR sequences made up an early release that covered 500 to 700 HLA-typed donors. The genetic ancestry cluster associated with self-reported Caucasian donors included 81% of the 398 genotyped donors. The study was designed to test whether signatures of past pathogen exposure could be identified by cataloging public T cell receptors. The study used immunosequencing to profile the T cell repertoires of approximately 690 subjects and linked those repertoires to cytomegalovirus serostatus. Besides the first cohort of roughly 700 subjects, a separate validation cohort made up of over 95 different subjects was used. High-throughput TCR immunosequencing, statistical association of individual TCRs with disease status, and machine learning were combined to predict cytomegalovirus infection status. In a later analysis, previously published TCR beta repertoires from 500 to 750 donors were re-analyzed and high-resolution HLA genotyping was added so that TCR occurrence patterns could be studied. The later analysis used no new phenotypic data to find candidate immune exposures, relying instead on TCR beta sequences and their occurrence across donors. In an earlier analysis of 587 of the donors, high-throughput TCR beta sequencing was used to judge whether each TCR beta V gene segment behaved as functional or pseudogenic. Alongside the repertoire data, information on donor age, sex, ethnicity and CMV serostatus was compiled. Genome-wide SNP genotypes for about 55% of the roughly 670 donors were used in a later genetic analysis, which treated that subset as a discovery cohort. All discovery cohort repertoires had been generated using a single sequencing platform. HLA typing included class I and class II loci at four-digit resolution. Typing coverage differed by locus: A, B, C, DRB1 and DQB1 were typed in roughly 620-630 donors, DQA1 in approximately 520, DPA1 in some 600, and DPB1 in 472. Because of strong linkage in the cohort, roughly five DR-DQ haplotypes were treated as single units for association and clustering. Among some 400 genotyped donors of the cohort, an average of around 250,000 unique TCR beta nucleotide sequences was sequenced per donor, of which about 18% were non-productive.

Note on this clone: No antigen is known for it. A read error may account for a junction end that differs from germline.

As encoded in the germline V gene (reference sequence), CDR1 is SEHNR while CDR2 is FQNEAQ. Reading from cysteine to phenylalanine, the CDR3 counts 13 amino acids. CDR3 DNA only is kept here, 39 bases in frame from base 1. The cohort consisted of 666 healthy bone marrow donors. At the time of sampling, every cohort member was nominally healthy, though immune exposures that went unrecorded were likely present. The donor was CMV seropositive and belonged to the group of about 290 seropositive cohort members. A peripheral blood sample was collected from each donor, and TCR beta sequencing was performed on peripheral blood mononuclear cells. The Qiagen DNeasy Blood Extraction Kit was used to extract genomic DNA from the blood cell samples. The paper's findings and limits, for the study overall: Specific HLA alleles were associated with about 17,000 TCR beta sequences at a false discovery rate of 0.05 in a later analysis. While some public TCRs were present in many individuals, most TCR sequences turned up only very rarely across donors. The classifier was reported to diagnose cytomegalovirus status with high specificity and sensitivity in both the original cohort and the validation cohort. In a later analysis, most CMV-associated TCR beta chains were found to appear HLA-restricted, with HLA associations seemingly driven largely by CMV exposure. A further reported finding was that TCR beta sequences accurately predicted the HLA-A and HLA-B alleles for most subjects in the first cohort. Broadly in line with IMGT annotations, most TCR beta V segments showed up in productive rearrangements about 87% or about 30% of the time in an earlier analysis of several hundred of the donors. Only TCR beta chains were sequenced in this cohort, and the absence of alpha or paired-chain data limited detectable features. A later analysis found that TCR association rates varied across HLA loci, with DRB1 alleles showing the most associated TCRs and HLA-C alleles the fewest. The authors suggested that the approach could potentially be generalized to other disease states and immunological phenotypes. In vitro tests confirmed that a few of the cytomegalovirus-associated TCR beta chains recognize cytomegalovirus antigens. Because counts were too low, around 18 rarely observed V segments, including chromosome 9 orphons, were left out of the earlier analysis of some 640 of the donors. V-gene and J-gene trimming of TCR beta chains was associated with a missense DCLRE1C variant in a later genetic analysis, and the association was replicated in an independent cohort. In a later analysis, HLA-associated TCR beta chains showed more clonal expansion and lower generation probabilities than non-associated chains that were equally common. A total of 150 to 200 TCR beta chains were listed by the study as associated with cytomegalovirus. Linkage disequilibrium might explain the correlated functional status among segregating V segments, but an unknown experimental factor could not be ruled out. According to a later analysis, parvovirus B19, influenza, CMV and Epstein-Barr virus appeared linked to several top co-occurrence clusters. In a later genetic analysis, fewer N-insertions in productive TCRs were reported among donors in an Asian-associated ancestry cluster than the 666-donor mean. For the cohort, immune exposure information was limited to CMV serostatus. The sequencing pipeline was judged likely to have produced a cluster of highly shared sequence variants as a technical artifact. Assigning TCR associations to individual alleles was difficult when HLA alleles, especially DR and DQ, strongly co-occurred. Because HLA typing was unavailable for some donors at each locus, only the typed subset was used in association tests. The presence/absence analyses assumed that sequencing depth was roughly uniform across donors, and that assumption may not be true. Because the 87-base-pair reads could not distinguish some IMGT-functional V segments, including TRBV6-2 and TRBV6-3, those segments were excluded.

Library prep was done by the immunoSEQ multiplex PCR assay. A mixture of 60 forward primers for TCR Vbeta segments and 13 reverse primers for TCR Jbeta segments was used in the multiplex PCR. The CDR3 region of rearranged TCR beta genes was amplified from genomic DNA by a multiplex PCR assay. Amplified TCR beta libraries were sequenced as 87-base-pair reads on the Illumina HiSeq System. The study's own analysis went as follows. A later analysis tallied 70 million to 100 million unique TCR beta chains across the 650 to 750 repertoires, and around 10 million of those chains were shared by two or more donors. Raw reads were error-corrected and collapsed into unique sequences by a nearest-neighbor algorithm in which closely related sequences were merged to remove PCR and sequencing errors. To assign V, D and J gene segments, CDR3 sequences were aligned to IMGT reference sequences. Each retained sequence needed at least a six-nucleotide match to both a V gene segment and a J gene segment. A rearrangement counted as productive if the CDR3 had no stop codons and remained in frame with V and J, and every other rearrangement counted as non-productive. CDR3 was defined by IMGT convention, running from the second conserved V-encoded cysteine to the conserved J-encoded phenylalanine. Sequences without an unambiguous match to a single V gene segment were excluded from the earlier analysis of 500 to 700 of the donors. An earlier analysis of 587 of the donors classified V segments as functional when productive rearrangements were above 56.7% and as segregating when the standard deviation between donors was above 5%. A statistical classification framework was built for diagnosing cytomegalovirus status from the catalog of TCR beta chain sequences. In a later analysis, TCR nucleotide sequences were compared against IMGT/GENE-DB human TR gene sequences so that V and J genes could be assigned. Using the TCRdist pipeline, a later analysis assigned CDR3 sequences along with most-parsimonious VDJ recombination scenarios. In a later analysis, each TCR beta chain was defined by its CDR3 amino acid sequence together with its V-gene family, and reads lacking a unique V-gene family were excluded. In a later analysis, 450 to 600 highly shared, low-generation-probability nucleotide sequences were removed to address suspected cross-contamination and a sequencing artifact. In a later analysis, a clonal expansion index for each public chain was calculated from normalized within-repertoire ranks of inferred template counts. A later analysis computed generation probabilities with a VDJ recombination model fitted to out-of-frame rearrangements, and checked the results against IGoR. A later analysis scored TCR-TCR, TCR-HLA and TCR-CMV co-occurrence with hypergeometric tests, applying a repertoire-size bias correction to TCR pairs. In a later analysis, false discovery rates were estimated by permuting HLA or CMV assignments 20 times. A later analysis grouped co-occurring TCRs with DBSCAN, adding TCRdist sequence similarity when clustering within HLA-allele-positive subsets. For co-occurrence clustering, repertoires with fewer than 30,000 or more than 120,000 public chains were excluded, along with five repertoires with anomalous nucleotide sharing. Not all clones reach the TCRdb copy of this immuneACCESS table, which keeps in-frame sequences only. Checked studies attribute under half of the gap to unresolved V genes and leave the rest unexplained. That table furnishes V, J and clone size, whereas the DNA furnished D and trimming. This sample lists 200,000 to 250,000 clones; about 80% were detected once. Roughly 2.6% of the sample lies in the top ten.

Material: PBMCs. The V and J genes are TRBV7-9 and TRBJ2-7; the D gene is unclear. The receptor comes from an older woman in good health and CMV-seropositive. CDR3 reads: CSSSFEEPYEQYF. The sequence in DNA is TGTTCCAGCAGCTTTGAGGAGCCATACGAGCAGTACTTC.